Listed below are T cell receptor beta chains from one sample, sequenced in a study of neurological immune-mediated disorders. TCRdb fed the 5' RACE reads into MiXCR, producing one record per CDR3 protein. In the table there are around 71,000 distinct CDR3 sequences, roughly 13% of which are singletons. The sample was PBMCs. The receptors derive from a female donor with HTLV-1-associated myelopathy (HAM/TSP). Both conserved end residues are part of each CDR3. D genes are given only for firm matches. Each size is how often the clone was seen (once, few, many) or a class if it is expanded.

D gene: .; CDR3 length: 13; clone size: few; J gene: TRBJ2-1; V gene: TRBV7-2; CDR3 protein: CASSSGAYNEQFF; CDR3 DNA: TGTGCCAGCAGCTCCGGGGCCTACAATGAGCAGTTCTTC
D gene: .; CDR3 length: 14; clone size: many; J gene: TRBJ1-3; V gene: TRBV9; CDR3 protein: CASSGGIMANTIYF; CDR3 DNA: TGTGCCAGCAGCGGGGGAATCATGGCAAACACCATATATTTT
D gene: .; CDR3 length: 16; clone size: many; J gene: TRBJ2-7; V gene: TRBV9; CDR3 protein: CASSVTWAGTQYEQYF; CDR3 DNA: TGTGCCAGCAGCGTAACGTGGGCAGGGACTCAGTACGAGCAGTACTTC
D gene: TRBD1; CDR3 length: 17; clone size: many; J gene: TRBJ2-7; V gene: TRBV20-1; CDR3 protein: CSARDVFLTGGGYEQYF; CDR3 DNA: TGCAGTGCTAGAGACGTATTCTTAACAGGGGGAGGCTACGAGCAGTACTTC
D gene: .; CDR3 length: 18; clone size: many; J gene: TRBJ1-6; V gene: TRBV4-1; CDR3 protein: CASSPGTRIESHDSPLHF; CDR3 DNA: TGCGCCAGCAGCCCCGGGACACGGATCGAGAGTCACGATTCACCCCTCCACTTT
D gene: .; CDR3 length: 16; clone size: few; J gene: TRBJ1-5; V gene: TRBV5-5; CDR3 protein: CASRSTAGTANQPQHF; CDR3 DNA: TGTGCCAGCAGGTCGACGGCCGGGACCGCCAATCAGCCCCAGCATTTT
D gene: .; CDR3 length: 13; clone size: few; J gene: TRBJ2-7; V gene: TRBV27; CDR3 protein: CASKTRNGYEQYF; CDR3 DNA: TGTGCCAGCAAGACTCGGAACGGGTACGAGCAGTACTTC
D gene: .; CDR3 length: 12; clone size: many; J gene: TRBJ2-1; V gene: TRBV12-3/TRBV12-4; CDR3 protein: CASSGMHNEQFF; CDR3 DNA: TGTGCCAGCAGTGGGATGCACAATGAGCAGTTCTTC
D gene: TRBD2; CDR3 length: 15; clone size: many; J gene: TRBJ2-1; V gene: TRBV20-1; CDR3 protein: CSARDRVAGLNEQFF; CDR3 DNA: TGCAGTGCTAGAGATCGGGTAGCGGGGCTCAATGAGCAGTTCTTC
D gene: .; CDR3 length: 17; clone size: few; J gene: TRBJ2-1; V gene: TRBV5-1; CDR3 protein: CASSLAFSEALSDEQFF; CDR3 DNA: TGCGCCAGCAGCTTGGCCTTTTCGGAGGCGTTAAGCGATGAGCAGTTCTTC